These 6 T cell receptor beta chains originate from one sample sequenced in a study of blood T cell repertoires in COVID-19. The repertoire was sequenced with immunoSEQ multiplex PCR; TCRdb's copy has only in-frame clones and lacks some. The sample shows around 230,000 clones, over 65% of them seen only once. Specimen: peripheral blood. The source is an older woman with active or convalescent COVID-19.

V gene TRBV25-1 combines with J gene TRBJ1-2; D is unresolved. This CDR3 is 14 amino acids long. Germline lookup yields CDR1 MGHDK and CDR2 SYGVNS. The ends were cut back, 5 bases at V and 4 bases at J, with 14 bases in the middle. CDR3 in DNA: TGTGCCAGCAGTATGGAGGCCGAGCGCTATGGCTACACCTTC. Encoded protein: CASSMEAERYGYTF.

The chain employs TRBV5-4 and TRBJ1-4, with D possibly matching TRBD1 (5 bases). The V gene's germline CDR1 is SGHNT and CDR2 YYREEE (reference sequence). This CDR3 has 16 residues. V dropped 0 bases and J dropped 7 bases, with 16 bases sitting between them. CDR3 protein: CASSLDLAGRGEKLFF. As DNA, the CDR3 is TGTGCCAGCAGCTTGGATCTCGCGGGGCGCGGTGAAAAACTGTTTTTT.

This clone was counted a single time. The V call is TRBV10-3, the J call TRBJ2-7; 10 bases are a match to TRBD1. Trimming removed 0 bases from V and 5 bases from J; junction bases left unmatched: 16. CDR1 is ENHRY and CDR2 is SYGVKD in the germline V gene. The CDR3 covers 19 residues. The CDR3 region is CAISESGVLAGTGVDEQYF. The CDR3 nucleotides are TGTGCCATCAGTGAGTCGGGGGTCCTTGCCGGGACAGGGGTCGACGAGCAGTACTTC.

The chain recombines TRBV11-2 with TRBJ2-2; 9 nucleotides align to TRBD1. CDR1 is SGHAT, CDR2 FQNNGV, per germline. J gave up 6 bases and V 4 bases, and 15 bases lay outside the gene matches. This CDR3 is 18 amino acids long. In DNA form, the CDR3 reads TGTGCCAGCAGCTCGTCCCGGGACAGGGCTTTGAAGGCCGGGGAGCTGTTTTTT. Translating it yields CASSSSRDRALKAGELFF.

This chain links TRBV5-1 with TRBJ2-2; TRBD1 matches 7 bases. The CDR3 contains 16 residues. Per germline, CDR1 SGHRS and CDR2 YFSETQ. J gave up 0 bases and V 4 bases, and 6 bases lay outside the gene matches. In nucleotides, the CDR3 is TGCGCCAGCAGCACAGGGGCCAACGCGAACACCGGGGAGCTGTTTTTT. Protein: CASSTGANANTGELFF.

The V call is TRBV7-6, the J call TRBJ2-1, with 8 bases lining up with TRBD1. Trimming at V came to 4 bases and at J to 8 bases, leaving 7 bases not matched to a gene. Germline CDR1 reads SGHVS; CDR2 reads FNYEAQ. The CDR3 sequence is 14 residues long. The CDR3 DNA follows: TGTGCCAGCAGCTCTCAACAGGGGGGCGATGAGCAGTTCTTC. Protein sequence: CASSSQQGGDEQFF. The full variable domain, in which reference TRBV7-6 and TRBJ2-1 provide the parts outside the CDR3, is GAGVSQSPRYKVTKRGQDVALRCDPISGHVSLYWYRQALGQGPEFLTYFNYEAQQDKSGLPNDRFSAERPEGSISTLTIQRTEQRDSAMYRCASSSQQGGDEQFFGPGTRLTVL.